This T cell receptor (beta chain) stems from a study of PD-1 blockade in mismatch repair-deficient tumors. Study at large: Enrolled about 2012-2016, patients had progressing, pretreated mismatch repair-deficient cancers of 12 types.

Every patient had mismatch repair deficiency by PCR or immunohistochemistry. The TCR-sequenced patients were a few responders to pembrolizumab. Some clones are missing from TCRdb's copy, which holds only in-frame ones; the method was immunoSEQ multiplex PCR. In the table there are tens of thousands of clones, 60% to 80% of which are singletons. This clone came up a few times. The antigen remains undetermined. Study results and limitations: Rapid post-treatment expansion, then contraction, generally preceding radiologic response, marked tumor-resident clones.

This CDR3 region has 12 residues. The germline V gene has CDR1 MNHEY and CDR2 SMNVEV (reference sequence). The ends were cut back, 5 bases at V and 1 base at J, with 2 bases in the middle. Sequencing was performed on peripheral blood, taken 2 weeks after starting pembrolizumab. The chain recombines TRBV27 with TRBJ2-2; no definite D call. The origin of this receptor is an adult with mismatch repair-deficient cancer. The CDR3 DNA is TGTGCCAGCAGTCTGAACACCGGGGAGCTGTTTTTT. It translates to CASSLNTGELFF.